Shown below are 13 T cell receptor beta chains from a single sample sequenced in a study of blood T cell repertoires in COVID-19. This table comes from immunoSEQ multiplex PCR, and its TCRdb copy is limited to in-frame clones, with some not included. The sample has fewer than 120,000 clones; about 85% are singletons. Sequencing input: peripheral blood. The source is a human donor in a cohort sampled during active COVID-19.

This rearrangement joins TRBV4-1 to TRBJ1-4; no reliable D call. CDR1 MGHRA and CDR2 YSYEKL come from the germline V gene. The CDR3 totals 17 residues. With 0 bases removed from V and 5 bases from J, the gap between germline ends came to 16 bases. The CDR3 reads CASSQEPAGARNEKLFF. The CDR3 region has the DNA TGCGCCAGCAGCCAAGAGCCGGCAGGCGCCCGGAATGAAAAACTGTTTTTT.

V is TRBV4-1 and J is TRBJ1-5; weak D call: TRBD1 (5 bases). V dropped 3 bases and J dropped 2 bases, with 14 bases sitting between them. CDR1 and CDR2 (germline): MGHRA, YSYEKL. The CDR3 is made up of 16 amino acids. The CDR3 protein is CASSHSDIRGNQPQHF. The CDR3 DNA is TGCGCCAGCAGCCACTCGGACATACGGGGCAATCAGCCCCAGCATTTT.

The rearrangement links TRBV7-9 to TRBJ2-2; TRBD2 matches at 10 bases. V lost 5 bases to trimming and J lost 6 bases; unmatched junction nucleotides: 12. In germline, CDR1 is SEHNR, CDR2 FQNEAQ (reference sequence). The CDR3 is made up of 17 amino acids. CDR3 nucleotides: TGTGCCAGCAGCGGACGAGGGCCTAGCGGGAGACCCGGGGAGCTGTTTTTT. Residues: CASSGRGPSGRPGELFF.

The chain joins TRBV5-1 to TRBJ2-5; no firm D call. This CDR3 is 11 amino acids long. CDR1 and CDR2 from the germline V gene are SGHRS and YFSETQ. V was cut by 1 base and J by 5 bases, with 3 bases left in between. The CDR3 DNA reads as TGCGCCAGCAGCTTGTCGGAGACCCAGTACTTC. It specifies CASSLSETQYF.

The rearrangement joins TRBV19 to TRBJ1-1; 12 positions match TRBD1. V gave up 7 bases and J gave up 11 bases; unmatched junction bases: 11. The CDR3 is 14 amino acids. Germline V gene data show CDR1 as LNHDA and CDR2 as SQIVND (reference sequence). The CDR3 DNA reads TGTGCCAGTAACCTCGGGACAGGGGGCCCCTTGGCTTTCTTT. Residues: CASNLGTGGPLAFF.

The genes are TRBV10-3 and TRBJ2-1, with D perhaps matching TRBD1 (6 bases). The CDR3 runs 15 residues. Germline lookup yields CDR1 ENHRY and CDR2 SYGVKD. Between the trimmed V and J ends, which lost 6 bases and 3 bases, there was a span of 15 bases. Here the CDR3 DNA reads TGTGCCATCAGACGAACAGGGACCCGCTACAATGAGCAGTTCTTC. It codes for CAIRRTGTRYNEQFF.

V and J are TRBV11-2 and TRBJ2-7; D may be TRBD1 (5 bases). CDR1 SGHAT and CDR2 FQNNGV come from the germline V gene. With 5 bases removed from V and 4 bases from J, the gap between germline ends came to 9 bases. The CDR3 spans 12 residues. CDR3: CASSKTAYEQYF. The CDR3 bases are TGTGCCAGCAGCAAGACAGCGTACGAGCAGTACTTC.

This clone was detected only a few times. CDR3 DNA: TGTGCCATCACTAACGACAGGGACGCTCAGCCCCAGCATTTT. Amino acids: CAITNDRDAQPQHF. This sequence joins TRBV10-3 and TRBJ1-5; 7 nucleotides line up with TRBD1. Losses at the gene ends were 7 bases for V and 6 bases for J; bases not matched to a gene: 9. Germline V CDR1 and CDR2: ENHRY, SYGVKD. The CDR3 runs to 14 residues.

J is TRBJ1-3 and V is TRBV6-5; no firm D call. This CDR3 has 13 amino acids. Germline CDR1 MNHEY, CDR2 SVGAGI. V was clipped by 0 bases and J by 2 bases, with 2 bases between them. The CDR3, as DNA: TGTGCCAGCAGTTACTCCGCTGGAAACACCATATATTTT. Its translation: CASSYSAGNTIYF.

The rearrangement links TRBV2 to TRBJ1-1, with D possibly being TRBD1 (5 bases). Trimming left V 9 bases short and J 3 bases short, with 17 bases between. The CDR3 is 14 residues long. The germline CDR1 and CDR2 sequences are SNHLY and FYNNEI. The CDR3 DNA reads TGTGCCAGGTCCTCAGGCCCCAGGGACACTGAAGCTTTCTTT. It codes for CARSSGPRDTEAFF.

The rearrangement uses TRBV2 and TRBJ1-4, with D uncertain. Germline-derived CDR1 and CDR2 are SNHLY and FYNNEI. The CDR3 totals 14 residues. V was shortened by 5 bases and J by 0 bases, with 7 bases between the two germline ends. In nucleotides, the CDR3 is TGTGCCAGCAGTTTCGGAGCAACTAATGAAAAACTGTTTTTT. Protein sequence: CASSFGATNEKLFF.

The chain carries TRBV10-3 and TRBJ2-7; TRBD2 is a possible D gene (6 bases). CDR3 length: 12 residues. Looked up from germline, CDR1 is ENHRY and CDR2 is SYGVKD. Trimming stripped 11 bases from V and 3 bases from J, with 14 bases between. The CDR3 region has the DNA TGTGCCGCCTCCGGGACTGACTACGAGCAGTACTTC. It codes for CAASGTDYEQYF.

V is TRBV19 and J is TRBJ2-1; 9 positions agree with TRBD1. CDR3 length equals 16 residues. J was trimmed by 3 bases and V by 3 bases; bases with no gene match: 6. Germline-derived CDR1 and CDR2 are LNHDA and SQIVND (reference sequence). CDR3 DNA: TGTGCCAGTAGTATCCGGACAGGGGATTACTACAATGAGCAGTTCTTC. Its translation: CASSIRTGDYYNEQFF.